This T cell receptor beta chain was sequenced in a study of blood T cell repertoires in COVID-19. The age range of participants was 18 to 89 years, with residence in around 22 US areas. The study assigned cohorts using participant-reported clinical history. Those designated as exposed participants met a COVID-19 case within 2 weeks before study entry. CDR3 length equals 16 residues. J lost 7 bases, V lost 1 base, and 10 bases had no gene match. Germline-derived CDR1 and CDR2 are SGHRS and YFSETQ. The table came from immunoSEQ multiplex PCR; TCRdb's copy has only in-frame clones and leaves some out. Among around 200,000 clones listed, roughly 90% were seen once.

The J gene is TRBJ2-7, the V gene TRBV5-1; 11 nucleotides line up with TRBD2. The sample was PBMCs or T cells enriched from blood (not recorded which). The receptor was derived from a woman between 25 and 40 years old who had been exposed to COVID-19. The CDR3 nucleotides read TGCGCCAGCAGCTTGACTAGCGGGGGAATAGGCCGGGAGCAGTACTTC. It specifies CASSLTSGGIGREQYF. Filled out from reference TRBV5-1 and TRBJ2-7, the complete variable domain reads KAGVTQTPRYLIKTRGQQVTLSCSPISGHRSVSWYQQTPGQGLQFLFEYFSETQRNKGNFPGRFSGRQFSNSRSEMNVSTLELGDSALYLCASSLTSGGIGREQYFGPGTRLTVT.